The 8 T cell receptor beta chains given below trace back to one sample, sequenced in a study of preoperative IRX-2 immunotherapy in early breast cancer. Sequencing was performed with immunoSEQ multiplex PCR; in TCRdb, only in-frame clones are kept and a portion is missing. The table includes more than 6,500 clones, around 82% detected once. Noted treatment: preoperative locoregional IRX-2 cytokine immunotherapy. Material: tumor tissue, obtained after IRX-2 immunotherapy. These receptors all stem from a human donor with breast cancer.

This sequence joins TRBV11-3 and TRBJ1-6, with D unclear. V was trimmed by 2 bases and J by 6 bases, leaving 8 bases between them. The CDR3 covers 14 residues. CDR1 is SGHNT and CDR2 is YENEEA in the germline V gene. The CDR3 bases are TGTGCCAGCAGCTTACAGAAGGGTAATTCACCCCTCCACTTT. Amino acid sequence: CASSLQKGNSPLHF.

The chain links TRBV30 to TRBJ1-2; 8 bases map to TRBD1. V dropped 0 bases and J dropped 8; count of bases not matched to a gene: 14. The CDR3 has 16 residues. CDR1 and CDR2 from the germline V gene are GTSNPN and SVGIG (reference sequence). CDR3 region: CAWSVRTGSNLEGYTF. CDR3 nucleotide sequence: TGTGCCTGGAGTGTAAGGACAGGGAGTAACTTAGAAGGCTACACCTTC.

This clone rates as medium-sized. The rearrangement links TRBV6-8 to TRBJ1-1; D is unclear. Trimming removed 6 bases at V and 1 base at J, with 9 bases between. The germline V gene encodes CDR1 MNHGY and CDR2 SAAAGT. The CDR3 runs to 13 residues. In DNA form, the CDR3 reads TGTGCCAGCAGGACCCACGCGAACACTGAAGCTTTCTTT. Its protein is CASRTHANTEAFF.

The V gene is TRBV15, the J gene TRBJ2-2, with D possibly TRBD1 on 6 matching bases. Germline lookup yields CDR1 LNHNV and CDR2 YYDKDF (reference sequence). V lost 2 bases to trimming and J lost 8 bases, with 15 bases between them. This CDR3 has 15 amino acids. The CDR3 region is CATSRTDRTLGELFF. CDR3 bases: TGTGCCACCAGCAGAACCGACAGGACCCTAGGGGAGCTGTTTTTT.

The CDR3 spells CSAPLAGGYNEQFF. CDR3 bases: TGCAGCGCCCCACTAGCGGGGGGCTACAATGAGCAGTTCTTC. The chain combines TRBV29-1 with TRBJ2-1; TRBD2 aligns across 12 bases. V shed 7 bases, J shed 3 bases, and the junction held 4 bases outside the gene matches. The CDR3 spans 14 residues. Germline CDR1 and CDR2: SQVTM and ANQGSEA.

The chain carries TRBV11-3 and TRBJ1-1; D ambiguous. The V end was cut by 3 bases, the J end by 0 bases, with 8 bases between. The CDR3 runs 14 residues. Germline V gene sequence: CDR1 SGHNT, CDR2 YENEEA. CDR3 residues: CASSLASMNTEAFF. CDR3 bases: TGTGCCAGCAGCTTGGCTTCTATGAACACTGAAGCTTTCTTT. The full variable domain, completed using reference TRBV11-3 and TRBJ1-1, is EAGVVQSPRYKIIEKKQPVAFWCNPISGHNTLYWYLQNLGQGPELLIRYENEEAVDDSQLPKDRFSAERLKGVDSTLKIQPAELGDSAVYLCASSLASMNTEAFFGQGTRLTVV.

The chain couples TRBV5-1 to TRBJ2-3; D possibly uses TRBD1 or TRBD2 (6 bases each). Germline assignment: CDR1 SGHRS and CDR2 YFSETQ. Trimming pared 2 bases from V and 4 bases from J, leaving 14 bases between. The CDR3 sequence is 15 residues long. CDR3 sequence (DNA): TGCGCCAGCAGCTTCTTCGGGGGCAATGCAGATACGCAGTATTTT. This encodes CASSFFGGNADTQYF.

The count of this clone is one. The germline gene is not matched at one end of the junction; a read error may be the cause. This chain connects TRBV6-8 to TRBJ1-1; D is perhaps TRBD1 (6 bases). Germline assignment: CDR1 MNHGY and CDR2 SAAAGT. CDR3 length: 15 amino acids. CDR3 protein: CAISTGWRLYTEAFF. The CDR3 bases are TGTGCCATCAGTACAGGGTGGCGTTTGTACACTGAAGCTTTCTTT.